The TCR beta chain described here comes from a study of regulatory T cells in long-lasting Graves disease. This sample's time point: newly diagnosed GD, antithyroid drugs for less than 3 months. From PBMCs, RNA was extracted and then used to make the TCR library. The germline CDR1 and CDR2 sequences are MNHNS and SASEGT. This CDR3 is 15 amino acids long. After removal of 6 bases from V and 3 bases from J, the junction contained 7 bases not matched to a gene. To make TCR beta libraries, researchers used iRepertoire HTBI primers and Arm-PCR of CDR3 regions. TCRdb recomputed calls from the multiplex PCR reads with MiXCR, one row per CDR3 protein. The table includes under 700,000 distinct CDR3 sequences, around 15% detected once. This clonotype was observed a handful of times. These sequences were also reported in another study, on T cells in Graves' hyperthyroidism and ophthalmopathy. That investigation notes: Median prediction lead before ophthalmopathy onset was about 6.5 months with the model.

This clonotype originated in a woman in her forties or fifties with Graves disease. The V and J genes are TRBV6-1 and TRBJ2-2; 7 nucleotides agree with TRBD2. Sequencing used peripheral blood mononuclear cells (PBMCs), obtained at new diagnosis, from a patient treated with antithyroid drugs. The chain's CDR3 is CASSHSGVDTGELFF. CDR3 in DNA: TGTGCCAGCAGCCACAGCGGGGTTGACACCGGGGAGCTGTTTTTT.